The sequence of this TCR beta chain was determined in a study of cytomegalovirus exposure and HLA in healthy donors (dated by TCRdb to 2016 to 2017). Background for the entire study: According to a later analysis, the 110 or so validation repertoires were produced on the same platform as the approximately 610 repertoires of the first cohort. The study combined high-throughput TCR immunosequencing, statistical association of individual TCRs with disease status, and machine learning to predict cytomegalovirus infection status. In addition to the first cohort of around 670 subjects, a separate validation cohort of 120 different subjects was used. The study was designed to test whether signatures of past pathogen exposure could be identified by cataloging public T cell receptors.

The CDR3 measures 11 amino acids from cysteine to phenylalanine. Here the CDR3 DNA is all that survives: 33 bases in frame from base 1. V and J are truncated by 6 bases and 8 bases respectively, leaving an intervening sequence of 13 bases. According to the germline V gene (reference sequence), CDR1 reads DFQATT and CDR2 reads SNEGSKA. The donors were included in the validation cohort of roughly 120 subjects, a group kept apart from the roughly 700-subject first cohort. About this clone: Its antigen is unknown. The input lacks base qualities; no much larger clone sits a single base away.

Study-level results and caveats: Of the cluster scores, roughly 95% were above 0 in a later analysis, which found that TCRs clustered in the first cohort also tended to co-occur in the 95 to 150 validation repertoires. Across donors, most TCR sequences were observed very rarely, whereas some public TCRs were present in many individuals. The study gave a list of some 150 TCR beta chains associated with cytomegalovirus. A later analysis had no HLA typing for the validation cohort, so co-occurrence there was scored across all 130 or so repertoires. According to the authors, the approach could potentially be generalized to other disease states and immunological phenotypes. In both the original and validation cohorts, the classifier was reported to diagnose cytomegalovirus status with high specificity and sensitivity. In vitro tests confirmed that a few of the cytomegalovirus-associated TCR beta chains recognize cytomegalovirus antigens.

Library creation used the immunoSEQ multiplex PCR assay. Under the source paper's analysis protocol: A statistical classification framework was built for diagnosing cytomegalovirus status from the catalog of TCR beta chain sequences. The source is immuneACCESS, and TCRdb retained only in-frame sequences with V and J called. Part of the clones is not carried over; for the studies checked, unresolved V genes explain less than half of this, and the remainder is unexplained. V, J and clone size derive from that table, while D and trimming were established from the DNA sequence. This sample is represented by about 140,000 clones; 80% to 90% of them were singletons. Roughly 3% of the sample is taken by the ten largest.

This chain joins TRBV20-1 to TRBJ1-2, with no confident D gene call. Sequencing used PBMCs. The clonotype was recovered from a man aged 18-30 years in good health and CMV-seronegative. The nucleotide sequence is TGCAGTGCCCGGAGGTTCGGGGGCTACACCTTC. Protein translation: CSARRFGGYTF.